This T cell receptor (beta chain) was captured in a study of cytomegalovirus exposure and HLA in healthy donors (dated by TCRdb to 2015 to 2018). Background for the entire study: In an earlier analysis of some 550 of the donors, around 300 Gb of sequence data and approximately 100 million unique TCR beta sequences from about 180 million T cells were reported. Every repertoire in the discovery cohort had been generated on one and the same sequencing platform. Roughly 290 gigabases of sequencing data and approximately 91 million unique TCR sequences made up an early release that covered over 550 HLA-typed donors. Rather than drawing on any new phenotypic data, the later analysis identified candidate immune exposures from TCR beta sequences and the way those sequences occurred across donors. The study profiled the T cell repertoires of hundreds of subjects by immunosequencing and related them to cytomegalovirus serostatus. Alongside the repertoire data, information on donor age, sex, ethnicity and CMV serostatus was compiled. An earlier analysis of some 600 of the donors applied high-throughput TCR beta sequencing to assess whether each TCR beta V gene segment acted as functional or pseudogenic. To predict cytomegalovirus infection status, the study brought together high-throughput TCR immunosequencing, statistical association of individual TCRs with disease status, and machine learning. To study patterns of TCR occurrence, a later analysis re-analyzed previously published TCR beta repertoires from 550 to 800 donors and added high-resolution HLA genotyping. Genome-wide SNP genotypes for about three fifths of the roughly 670 donors were used in a later genetic analysis, which treated that subset as a discovery cohort. In addition to the first cohort of hundreds of subjects, a separate validation cohort of 120 different subjects was used. Of the roughly 410 genotyped donors, 75% to 85% were placed in the genetic ancestry cluster associated with self-reported Caucasian donors. Typing coverage differed by locus: A, B, C, DRB1 and DQB1 were typed in roughly 620-630 donors, DQA1 in about 500, DPA1 in around 610, and DPB1 in just under 490. On average, 235,054 unique TCR beta nucleotide sequences were sequenced per donor among a few hundred genotyped donors of the cohort, with approximately 18% of those sequences being non-productive. Class I and class II HLA loci were covered by the typing at four-digit resolution. The study aimed to test whether cataloging public T cell receptors could reveal signatures of past pathogen exposure. Several DR-DQ haplotypes were treated as single units for association and clustering because of strong linkage in the cohort.

Results and caveats for the whole study, not just this receptor: Presence/absence analyses assumed roughly uniform sequencing depth across donors, an assumption that may not hold. In the study, some 160 TCR beta chains were listed as associated with cytomegalovirus. A later analysis reported that several top co-occurrence clusters appeared linked to parvovirus B19, influenza, CMV and Epstein-Barr virus. HLA typing was unavailable for some donors at each locus, so association tests used only the typed subset. At a false discovery rate of 0.05, a later analysis linked 16,000 or so TCR beta sequences to specific HLA alleles. Because counts were too low, approximately 18 rarely observed V segments, including chromosome 9 orphons, were excluded from the earlier analysis of 587 of the donors. Only TCR beta chains were sequenced in this cohort, and the absence of alpha or paired-chain data limited detectable features. According to a later analysis, TCR association rates differed among HLA loci, with DRB1 alleles showing the most associated TCRs and HLA-C alleles showing the fewest. Most TCR sequences were observed very rarely across donors, whereas some public TCRs were present in many individuals. Broadly in line with IMGT annotations, most TCR beta V segments showed up in productive rearrangements about 87% or about 30% of the time in an earlier analysis of 587 of the donors. Correlated functional status among segregating V segments might reflect linkage disequilibrium, but an unknown experimental factor could not be ruled out. A few of the identified cytomegalovirus-associated TCR beta chains were confirmed in vitro to be specific for cytomegalovirus antigens. In a later analysis, HLA-associated TCR beta chains showed more clonal expansion and lower generation probabilities than non-associated chains that were equally common. A further reported finding was that TCR beta sequences accurately predicted the HLA-A and HLA-B alleles for most subjects in the first cohort. A cluster of highly shared sequence variants was judged likely to be a technical artifact of the sequencing pipeline. An association between a missense DCLRE1C variant and V-gene and J-gene trimming of TCR beta chains was found in a later genetic analysis and replicated in an independent cohort. For the cohort, immune exposure information was limited to CMV serostatus. The authors suggested that the approach could potentially be extended to other disease states and immunological phenotypes. Compared with the approximately 720-donor mean, donors in an Asian-associated ancestry cluster had fewer N-insertions in productive TCRs, according to a later genetic analysis. Assigning TCR associations to individual alleles was difficult when HLA alleles, especially DR and DQ, strongly co-occurred. The 87-base-pair reads could not distinguish some IMGT-functional V segments, including TRBV6-2 and TRBV6-3, so those segments were excluded. The classifier was reported to diagnose cytomegalovirus status with high specificity and sensitivity in both the original and validation cohorts. According to a later analysis, most CMV-associated TCR beta chains appeared to be HLA-restricted, and the HLA associations seemed to be driven largely by CMV exposure.

The CDR3 covers 14 residues, taking in both the cysteine and the phenylalanine. The read is trimmed to its CDR3 DNA, 42 bases read in frame from base 1. From a lookup of the germline V gene, CDR1 and CDR2 are SGHAT and FQNNGV. Trimming at the junction amounts to 6 bases on V and 5 bases on J, and the germline ends lie 16 bases apart. Library preparation was by the immunoSEQ multiplex PCR assay. For the multiplex PCR, a mixture combining 60 forward primers for TCR Vbeta segments and 13 reverse primers for TCR Jbeta segments was used. Amplification of the CDR3 region of rearranged TCR beta genes was performed with a multiplex PCR assay on genomic DNA. The Illumina HiSeq System was used to sequence the amplified TCR beta libraries as 87-base-pair reads. The study's own analysis went as follows. In a later analysis, tens of millions of unique TCR beta chains were counted across the roughly 670 repertoires, and some 10 million of these chains were shared by at least two donors. A nearest-neighbor algorithm error-corrected the raw reads and collapsed the reads into unique sequences, merging closely related sequences to remove PCR and sequencing errors. Alignment of CDR3 sequences to IMGT reference sequences was used to assign V, D and J gene segments. For a sequence to be retained, a match of at least six nucleotides to both a V gene segment and a J gene segment was required. A rearrangement was called productive if the CDR3 had no stop codons and remained in frame with V and J, and every other rearrangement was called non-productive. CDR3 was defined according to IMGT convention as the region running from the second conserved V-encoded cysteine to the conserved J-encoded phenylalanine. In an earlier analysis of roughly 580 of the donors, sequences lacking an unambiguous match to a single V gene segment were excluded. An earlier analysis of over 450 of the donors classified V segments as functional when productive rearrangements were above 56.7% and as segregating when the standard deviation between donors was above 5%. A statistical classification framework was built to diagnose cytomegalovirus status from the catalog of TCR beta chain sequences. V and J gene assignment, in a later analysis, came from comparing TCR nucleotide sequences with IMGT/GENE-DB human TR gene sequences. In a later analysis, CDR3 sequences and most-parsimonious VDJ recombination scenarios were assigned using the TCRdist pipeline. In a later analysis, each TCR beta chain was defined by its CDR3 amino acid sequence together with its V-gene family, and reads lacking a unique V-gene family were excluded. In a later analysis, approximately 640 highly shared, low-generation-probability nucleotide sequences were removed to address suspected cross-contamination and a sequencing artifact. For each public chain, a later analysis derived a clonal expansion index from normalized ranks of inferred template counts within each repertoire. In a later analysis, generation probabilities were computed using a VDJ recombination model fitted to out-of-frame rearrangements, and the results were checked against IGoR. In a later analysis, hypergeometric tests were used to score TCR-TCR, TCR-HLA and TCR-CMV co-occurrence, with a repertoire-size bias correction applied to TCR pairs. To estimate false discovery rates, a later analysis permuted the HLA or CMV assignments 20 times. In a later analysis, co-occurring TCRs were grouped using DBSCAN, with TCRdist sequence similarity added in when clustering inside HLA-allele-positive subsets. Repertoires with fewer than 30,000 or more than 120,000 public chains, plus five repertoires with anomalous nucleotide sharing, were excluded from co-occurrence clustering. Imported from immuneACCESS, the table was reduced by TCRdb to in-frame sequences with V and J called. These copies leave out some clones; in studies compared against another copy, an unresolved V gene accounts for under half, and the cause of the remainder is not known. V and J calls and clone size are as listed in that table; D and trimming were resolved from the DNA. The sample records over 80,000 clones, 55% to 85% of which are singletons. Clones ranked in the top ten supply about 16% of the sample.

The cohort comprised more than 550 healthy bone marrow donors. At the time of sampling, all cohort members were nominally healthy, though unrecorded immune exposures were likely present. The donor was CMV seropositive and was included in the group of 289 seropositive cohort members. Every donor gave a peripheral blood sample, and the peripheral blood mononuclear cells from that sample were used for TCR beta sequencing. The Qiagen DNeasy Blood Extraction Kit was used to extract genomic DNA from the blood cell samples. This clone was seen just once. The antigen it recognizes is unknown. No much larger clonotype is one base removed from it; base qualities were not supplied.

This receptor was identified in a woman aged 18 to 35 in good health and CMV-seropositive. The sequencing input was PBMCs. The chain joins TRBV11-2 to TRBJ2-5; a weak D assignment points to TRBD1 (5 bases agree). The CDR3 here reads CASSSIPGPETQYF. The base sequence is TGTGCCAGCAGTTCAATCCCAGGGCCCGAGACCCAGTACTTC.